The present TCR beta chain was sequenced within a study of blood T cell repertoires in COVID-19. Study processing details: Estimates of nucleated cell counts were drawn from the amplification of reference gene primers. TCRdb's table, derived via immunoSEQ multiplex PCR, lists solely in-frame clones and lacks some. D and trimming were read from the DNA, whereas the V and J calls and clone size are those reported in that table. This table has about 310,000 clones, 85% to 90% appearing once. Trimming removed 3 bases from V and 6 bases from J; junction bases left unmatched: 4. The V gene's germline CDR1 is SGHNT and CDR2 YYREEE (reference sequence). The CDR3 contains 16 residues.

Input material: peripheral blood. This TCR was recovered from a woman in her twenties or thirties with COVID-19, enrolled during active disease. V gene TRBV5-4 combines with J gene TRBJ2-2, with 14 bases aligning to TRBD2. The CDR3 DNA sequence: TGTGCCAGCAGCTCACCGACTAGCGGGAGGGCCGGGGAGCTGTTTTTT. Protein product: CASSSPTSGRAGELFF.